This TCR beta chain was identified in a study of long-term antiretroviral therapy in people with HIV. General observations from the study: Clones that expanded before ART (that is, prior to treatment) dominated the repertoire at all time points. Controls exceeded HIV repertoires in CDR3 length range.

Each donor provided at least one pre-ART PBMC sample and at least two post-ART PBMC samples. This clone came up a few times. Its antigen is not known. Runs used v3.0 of the immunoSEQ assay and were done at survey level. Sequencing aimed at roughly 40,000-50,000 T-cell genomes per sample. The protocol was immunoSEQ multiplex PCR, while the TCRdb copy is restricted to in-frame clones and leaves out a portion. This table holds 14,000 or so clones, 65% to 85% found once. V was clipped by 8 bases and J by 7 bases; unmatched bases: 7. Germline V gene data show CDR1 as MGHDK and CDR2 as SYGVNS. This CDR3 is 12 amino acids long.

Material: unsorted PBMCs, obtained 1.8 years before starting antiretroviral therapy. This chain joins TRBV25-1 and TRBJ2-7; 8 bases line up with TRBD1. The sequence came from a woman in her forties with HIV. CDR3 region: CASGQGSGEQYF. The CDR3 region has the DNA TGTGCCAGCGGACAGGGTTCGGGGGAGCAGTACTTC.